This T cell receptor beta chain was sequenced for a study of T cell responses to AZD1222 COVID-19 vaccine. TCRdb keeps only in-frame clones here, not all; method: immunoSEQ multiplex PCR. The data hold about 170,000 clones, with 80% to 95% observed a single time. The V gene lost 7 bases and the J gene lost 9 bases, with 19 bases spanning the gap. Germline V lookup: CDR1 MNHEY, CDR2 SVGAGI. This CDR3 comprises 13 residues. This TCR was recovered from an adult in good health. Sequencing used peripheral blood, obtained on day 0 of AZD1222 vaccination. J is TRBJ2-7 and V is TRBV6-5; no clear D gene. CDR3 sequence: CASMSSSGLGQYF. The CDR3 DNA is TGTGCCAGCATGTCGTCTTCTGGGTTAGGGCAGTACTTC.